The 21 T cell receptor beta chains below all came from one sample that was sequenced in a study of resident and recirculating memory T cells in vitiligo. Here immunoSEQ multiplex PCR was the method, and the copy in TCRdb shows in-frame clones only, minus some. This table has some 70,000 clones, roughly 90% appearing once. The sample consisted of blood. These receptors originate from a male donor with vitiligo.

The chain recombines TRBV7-2 with TRBJ2-3; 8 bases align to TRBD2. The CDR3 length is 15 residues. The germline gives CDR1 SGHTA, CDR2 FQGNSA. The V gene end was trimmed by 1 base and the J gene end by 1 base; junction bases not matched to a gene: 1. The CDR3 here is CASSLVRGGTDTQYF. CDR3 DNA: TGTGCCAGCAGCTTAGTGCGGGGGGGCACAGATACGCAGTATTTT.

J is TRBJ2-2 and V is TRBV10-3; the D gene is possibly TRBD1 (6 bases). Trimming cost V 8 bases and J 4 bases, with 8 bases left between them. The length of the CDR3 is 12 residues. Germline V gives CDR1 ENHRY, CDR2 SYGVKD. In DNA form, the CDR3 reads TGTGCCATCGGGGGCTTCACCGGGGAGCTGTTTTTT. Translated: CAIGGFTGELFF.

The chain is built from TRBV11-2 and TRBJ2-3; 11 nucleotides align to TRBD2. Trimming removed 5 bases from V and 5 bases from J; junction bases left unmatched: 9. The V gene's germline CDR1 is SGHAT and CDR2 FQNNGV. CDR3 length: 16 amino acids. The CDR3 DNA reads as TGTGCCAGCAGCCCCTATAGCGGGGGGGCCGAAGATACGCAGTATTTT. As protein: CASSPYSGGAEDTQYF.

The V and J genes are TRBV4-1 and TRBJ2-5; 14 bases map to TRBD2. CDR3 size: 15 residues. Trimming at V came to 6 bases and at J to 4 bases, leaving 4 bases not matched to a gene. The germline gives CDR1 MGHRA, CDR2 YSYEKL. CDR3 bases: TGCGCCAGCAGTCCAGGGACTAGCGGGAGAGAGACCCAGTACTTC. It translates to CASSPGTSGRETQYF.

The gene calls are TRBV4-3 and TRBJ1-1; no clear D gene. This CDR3 spans 12 amino acids. Trimming left V 1 base short and J 10 bases short, with 10 bases between. The germline gives CDR1 LGHNA, CDR2 YSLEER. The CDR3 spells CASSQGTGVAFF. DNA for the CDR3: TGCGCCAGCAGCCAAGGTACTGGAGTAGCTTTCTTT.

V and J are TRBV19 and TRBJ1-1; D might be TRBD1 (6 bases). With 1 base removed from V and 7 bases from J, the gap between germline ends came to 13 bases. CDR3 size: 14 residues. Germline V CDR1 and CDR2: LNHDA, SQIVND (reference sequence). CDR3 loop: CASSIVDSMNEAFF. DNA of the CDR3: TGTGCCAGTAGTATAGTGGACAGCATGAATGAAGCTTTCTTT.

The rearrangement joins TRBV5-4 to TRBJ2-5; 10 nucleotides align to TRBD2. Losses at the gene ends were 5 bases for V and 5 bases for J; bases not matched to a gene: 9. The CDR3 has 15 residues. The germline CDR1 and CDR2 sequences are SGHNT and YYREEE (reference sequence). The CDR3 DNA is TGTGCCAGCAGTTCAGCGGGGGGGCCGCGGGAGACCCAGTACTTC. This translates into CASSSAGGPRETQYF.

The genes are TRBV30 and TRBJ1-2, with no clear D. Germline CDR1 and CDR2: GTSNPN and SVGIG (reference sequence). The CDR3 totals 13 residues. V was trimmed by 5 bases and J by 8 bases, leaving 18 bases between them. The CDR3 DNA sequence: TGTGCCTGGGGGGTCCAGGCCGGAGGGGGCTACACCTTC. Its translation: CAWGVQAGGGYTF. The full variable domain, in which reference TRBV30 and TRBJ1-2 provide the parts outside the CDR3, is SQTIHQWPATLVQPVGSPLSLECTVEGTSNPNLYWYRQAAGRGLQLLFYSVGIGQISSEVPQNLSASRPQDRQFILSSKKLLLSDSGFYLCAWGVQAGGGYTFGSGTRLTVV.

CDR3 DNA sequence: TGTGCCAGCAGTCAACTAGCGGGGAAGGGAGATACGCAGTATTTT. Translating gives CASSQLAGKGDTQYF. This rearrangement joins TRBV7-9 to TRBJ2-3; 10 bases are a match to TRBD2. CDR3 size: 15 residues. After removal of 6 bases from V and 5 bases from J, the junction contained 8 bases not matched to a gene. The germline V gene encodes CDR1 SEHNR and CDR2 FQNEAQ (reference sequence). Looking up the rest from reference TRBV7-9 and TRBJ2-3 gives the full variable domain: DTGVSQNPRHKITKRGQNVTFRCDPISEHNRLYWYRQTLGQGPEFLTYFQNEAQLEKSRLLSDRFSAERPKGSFSTLEIQRTEQGDSAMYLCASSQLAGKGDTQYFGPGTRLTVL.

The chain is built from TRBV19 and TRBJ1-6, with D uncertain. V shed 1 base and J shed 7 bases, with 11 bases lying between them. Germline CDR1 LNHDA, CDR2 SQIVND (reference sequence). This CDR3 is 15 amino acids long. DNA for the CDR3: TGTGCCAGTAGTATAGCCGGGATATCGAATTCACCCCTCCACTTT. Translation gives CASSIAGISNSPLHF.

This clone appeared once. The genes are TRBV4-3 and TRBJ1-1, with a weak D call TRBD1 (6 bases). There are 16 residues in the CDR3. Germline loops: CDR1 LGHNA, CDR2 YSLEER. The ends were cut back, 0 bases at V and 4 bases at J, with 15 bases in the middle. The CDR3 sequence is CASSQDSTGFATEAFF. In DNA, the CDR3 is TGCGCCAGCAGCCAAGACAGCACAGGGTTCGCCACTGAAGCTTTCTTT.

The V and J genes are TRBV6-4 and TRBJ2-1; 7 bases match TRBD2. The CDR3 runs to 15 residues. Trimming removed 6 bases from V and 7 bases from J; junction bases left unmatched: 12. Germline CDR1 and CDR2: MRHNA and SNTAGT. Written as DNA, the CDR3 is TGTGCCAGCAGAGCGGGGTGGGGCCCGGGGAATGAGCAGTTCTTC. Amino acids: CASRAGWGPGNEQFF.

The rearrangement links TRBV5-4 to TRBJ2-3; 11 nucleotides line up with TRBD2. Germline CDR1 SGHNT, CDR2 YYREEE (reference sequence). The CDR3 is 14 amino acids. V lost 1 base and J lost 10; bases outside the gene matches: 5. For the CDR3, the DNA is TGTGCCAGCAGCTTGCTACTAGCGGGGGAAGCGCAGTATTTT. Translating it yields CASSLLLAGEAQYF.

The CDR3 DNA reads as TGTGCCAGCAGCTTAAAAGGGGCCGGTTTGGGATCCTATAATTCACCCCTCCACTTT. Translating gives CASSLKGAGLGSYNSPLHF. J is TRBJ1-6 and V is TRBV11-2; possibly TRBD1 for D (5 bases). The ends were cut back, 2 bases at V and 1 base at J, with 18 bases in the middle. This CDR3 spans 19 amino acids. CDR1 SGHAT and CDR2 FQNNGV come from the germline V gene.

The chain joins TRBV18 to TRBJ1-3; perhaps TRBD1 as D (6 bases). Germline V CDR1 and CDR2: KGHSH, LQKENI. V was shortened by 9 bases and J by 2 bases, with 17 bases between the two germline ends. The length of the CDR3 is 15 residues. This chain's CDR3 is CASSVGGSTGNTIYF. The CDR3, as DNA: TGTGCCAGTTCCGTTGGGGGCAGCACTGGAAACACCATATATTTT.

This clone was counted only a few times. The chain links TRBV7-2 to TRBJ1-1; D unresolved. V lost 5 bases and J lost 1, with 8 bases in between. Germline assignment: CDR1 SGHTA and CDR2 FQGNSA. This CDR3 contains 13 residues. The CDR3 sequence is CASSQQENTEAFF. As DNA, the CDR3 is TGTGCCAGCAGCCAACAAGAGAACACTGAAGCTTTCTTT.

This rearrangement joins TRBV11-1 to TRBJ2-2; TRBD1 aligns across 8 bases. V lost 5 bases and J lost 6; bases outside the gene matches: 5. CDR3 length: 14 residues. Germline V CDR1 and CDR2: SGHAT, FQDESV (reference sequence). The CDR3, as DNA: TGTGCCAGCAGCCCTCAGGGGGCCGCCGGGGAGCTGTTTTTT. Protein sequence: CASSPQGAAGELFF. The full variable domain, rest sourced from reference TRBV11-1 and TRBJ2-2, is EAEVAQSPRYKITEKSQAVAFWCDPISGHATLYWYRQILGQGPELLVQFQDESVVDDSQLPKDRFSAERLKGVDSTLKIQPAELGDSAMYLCASSPQGAAGELFFGEGSRLTVL.

This clone appeared once. J is TRBJ1-1 and V is TRBV25-1; the D gene is possibly TRBD1 (5 bases). The CDR3 runs to 18 residues. Trimming removed 3 bases at V and 5 bases at J, with 25 bases between. Germline lookup yields CDR1 MGHDK and CDR2 SYGVNS. The CDR3 bases are TGTGCCAGCAGTGATTCCGAAGTTTGGGGGGGAGGGGCGACTGAAGCTTTCTTT. Its translation is CASSDSEVWGGGATEAFF.

The chain links TRBV10-3 to TRBJ1-5, with 9 bases aligning to TRBD1. The CDR3 extends over 14 amino acids. Germline trimming cut 11 bases from V and 1 base from J; bases unmatched to any gene: 6. Per germline, CDR1 ENHRY and CDR2 SYGVKD. The CDR3 is CAVQGAGSNQPQHF. The CDR3 bases are TGTGCCGTACAGGGGGCAGGGAGCAATCAGCCCCAGCATTTT.

The chain joins TRBV18 to TRBJ2-1, with a possible D match to TRBD2 (6 bases). The germline V gene has CDR1 KGHSH and CDR2 LQKENI. V was shortened by 0 bases and J by 2 bases, with 11 bases between the two germline ends. The CDR3 length is 16 residues. The CDR3 is CASSPPGTSAYNEQFF. As DNA, the CDR3 is TGTGCCAGCTCACCACCGGGGACTTCTGCCTACAATGAGCAGTTCTTC.

V gene TRBV4-3 combines with J gene TRBJ1-2; D possibly corresponds to TRBD1 (5 bases). The CDR3 extends over 14 amino acids. Germline CDR1 and CDR2: LGHNA and YSLEER. V gave up 0 bases and J gave up 2 bases, with 7 bases separating them. The CDR3 bases are TGCGCCAGCAGCCAAGATAAGGGGAACTATGGCTACACCTTC. The encoded protein is CASSQDKGNYGYTF.